This passage covers 2 T cell receptor beta chains from one sample sequenced in a study of cytomegalovirus exposure and HLA in healthy donors. PCR was performed using 60 Vbeta and 13 Jbeta primers. TCRdb keeps only in-frame clones here, not all; method: immunoSEQ multiplex PCR. This sample has around 100,000 clones, with around 10% found just once. Sequencing input: PBMCs. These receptors all come from a man in his forties in good health and CMV-seropositive.

This clone occurred a few times. The chain is built from TRBV28 and TRBJ2-7; 7 bases line up with TRBD2. With V trimmed by 1 base and J by 0 bases, 9 bases remained unmatched. CDR1 and CDR2 (germline): MDHEN, SYDVKM. The CDR3 extends over 17 amino acids. The chain's CDR3 is CASSLSAGDRTSYEQYF. CDR3 bases: TGTGCCAGCAGTTTATCGGCGGGAGACCGGACCTCCTACGAGCAGTACTTC. Based on the CDR3 plus reference TRBV28 and TRBJ2-7, the full variable domain is DVKVTQSSRYLVKRTGEKVFLECVQDMDHENMFWYRQDPGLGLRLIYFSYDVKMKEKGDIPEGYSVSREKKERFSLILESASTNQTSMYLCASSLSAGDRTSYEQYFGPGTRLTVT.

This clone showed up many times. The chain recombines TRBV28 with TRBJ1-5; D is possibly TRBD1 (6 bases). Deletions cut 8 bases from V and 6 bases from J, with 14 bases between. The germline V gene has CDR1 MDHEN and CDR2 SYDVKM. This CDR3 is 13 amino acids long. The CDR3 sequence is CASGIGGLQPQHF. DNA of the CDR3: TGTGCCAGCGGGATCGGGGGGCTTCAGCCCCAGCATTTT.